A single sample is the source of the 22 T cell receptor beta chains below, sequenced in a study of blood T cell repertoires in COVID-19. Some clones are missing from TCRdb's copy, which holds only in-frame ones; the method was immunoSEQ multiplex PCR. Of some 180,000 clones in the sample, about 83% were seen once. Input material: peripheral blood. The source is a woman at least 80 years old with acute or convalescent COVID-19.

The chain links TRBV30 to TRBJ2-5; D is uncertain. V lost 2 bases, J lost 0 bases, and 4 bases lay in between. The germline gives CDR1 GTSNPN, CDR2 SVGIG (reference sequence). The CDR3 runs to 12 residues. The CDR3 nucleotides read TGTGCCTGGAGTCCCAACCAAGAGACCCAGTACTTC. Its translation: CAWSPNQETQYF.

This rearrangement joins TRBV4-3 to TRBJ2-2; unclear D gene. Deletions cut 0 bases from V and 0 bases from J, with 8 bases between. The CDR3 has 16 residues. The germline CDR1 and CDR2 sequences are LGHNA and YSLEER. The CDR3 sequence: CASSQDWLANTGELFF. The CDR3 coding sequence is TGCGCCAGCAGCCAAGATTGGCTAGCGAACACCGGGGAGCTGTTTTTT.

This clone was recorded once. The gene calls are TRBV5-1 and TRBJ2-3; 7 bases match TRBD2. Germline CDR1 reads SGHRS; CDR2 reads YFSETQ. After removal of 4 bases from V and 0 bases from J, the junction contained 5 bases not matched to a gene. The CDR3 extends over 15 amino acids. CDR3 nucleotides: TGCGCCAGCAGCGGGACTACCCCTAGCACAGATACGCAGTATTTT. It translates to CASSGTTPSTDTQYF.

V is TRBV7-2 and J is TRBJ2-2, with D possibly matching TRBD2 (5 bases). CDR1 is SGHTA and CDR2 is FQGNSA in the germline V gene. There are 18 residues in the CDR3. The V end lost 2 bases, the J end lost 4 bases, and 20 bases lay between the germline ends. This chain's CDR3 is CASSLSTRALSGTGELFF. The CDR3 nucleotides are TGTGCCAGCAGCTTAAGTACTAGGGCGTTATCGGGCACCGGGGAGCTGTTTTTT. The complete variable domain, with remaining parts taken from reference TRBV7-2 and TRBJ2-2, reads GAGVSQSPSNKVTEKGKDVELRCDPISGHTALYWYRQSLGQGLEFLIYFQGNSAPDKSGLPSDRFSAERTGGSVSTLTIQRTQQEDSAVYLCASSLSTRALSGTGELFFGEGSRLTVL.

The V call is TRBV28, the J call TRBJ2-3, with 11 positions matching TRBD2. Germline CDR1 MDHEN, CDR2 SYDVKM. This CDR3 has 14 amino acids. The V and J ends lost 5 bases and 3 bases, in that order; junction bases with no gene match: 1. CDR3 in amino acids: CASSPSGGTDTQYF. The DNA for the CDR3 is TGTGCCAGCAGTCCTAGCGGGGGGACAGATACGCAGTATTTT.

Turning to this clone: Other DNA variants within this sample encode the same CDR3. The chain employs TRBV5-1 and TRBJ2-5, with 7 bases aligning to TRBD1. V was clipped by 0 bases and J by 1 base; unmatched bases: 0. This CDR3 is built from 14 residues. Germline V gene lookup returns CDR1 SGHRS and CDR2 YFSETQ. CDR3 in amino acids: CASSLGDSQETQYF. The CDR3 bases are TGCGCCAGCAGCTTGGGGGACAGCCAAGAGACCCAGTACTTC.

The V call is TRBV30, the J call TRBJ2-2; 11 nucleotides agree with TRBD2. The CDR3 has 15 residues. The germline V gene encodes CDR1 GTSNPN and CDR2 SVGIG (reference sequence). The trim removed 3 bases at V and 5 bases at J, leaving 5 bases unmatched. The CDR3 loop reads CAWRKLAGETGELFF. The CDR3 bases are TGTGCCTGGAGAAAACTAGCGGGAGAAACCGGGGAGCTGTTTTTT.

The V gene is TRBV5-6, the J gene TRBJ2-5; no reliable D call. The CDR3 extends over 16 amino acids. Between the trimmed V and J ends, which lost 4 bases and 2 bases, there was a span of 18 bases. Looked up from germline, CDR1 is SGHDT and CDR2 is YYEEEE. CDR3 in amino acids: CASSQTRQGRQETQYF. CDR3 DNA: TGTGCCAGCAGCCAAACCCGACAAGGAAGGCAAGAGACCCAGTACTTC.

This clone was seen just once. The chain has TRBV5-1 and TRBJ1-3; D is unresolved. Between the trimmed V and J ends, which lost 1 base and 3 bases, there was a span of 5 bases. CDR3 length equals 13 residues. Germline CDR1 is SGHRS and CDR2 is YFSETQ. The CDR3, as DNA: TGCGCCAGCAGCTTGACGGGTGGAAACACCATATATTTT. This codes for CASSLTGGNTIYF.

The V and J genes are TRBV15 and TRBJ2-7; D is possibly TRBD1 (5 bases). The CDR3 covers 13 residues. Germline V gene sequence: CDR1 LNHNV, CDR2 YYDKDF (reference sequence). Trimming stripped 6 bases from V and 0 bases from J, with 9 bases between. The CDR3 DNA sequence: TGTGCCACCAGGGCAGGACACTCCTACGAGCAGTACTTC. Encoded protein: CATRAGHSYEQYF. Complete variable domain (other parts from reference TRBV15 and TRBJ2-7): DAMVIQNPRYQVTQFGKPVTLSCSQTLNHNVMYWYQQKSSQAPKLLFHYYDKDFNNEADTPDNFQSRRPNTSFCFLDIRSPGLGDTAMYLCATRAGHSYEQYFGPGTRLTVT.

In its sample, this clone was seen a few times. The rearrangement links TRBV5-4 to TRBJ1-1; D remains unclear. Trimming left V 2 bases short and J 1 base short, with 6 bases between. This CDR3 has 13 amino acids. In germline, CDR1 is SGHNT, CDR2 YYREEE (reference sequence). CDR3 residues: CASSFAGNTEAFF. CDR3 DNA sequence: TGTGCCAGCAGCTTCGCAGGGAACACTGAAGCTTTCTTT.

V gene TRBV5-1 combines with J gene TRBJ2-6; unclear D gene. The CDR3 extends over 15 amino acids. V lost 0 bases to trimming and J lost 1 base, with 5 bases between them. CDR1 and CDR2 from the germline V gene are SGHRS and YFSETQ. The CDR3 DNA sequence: TGCGCCAGCAGCTTGGACACATCTGGGGCCAACGTCCTGACTTTC. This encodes CASSLDTSGANVLTF.

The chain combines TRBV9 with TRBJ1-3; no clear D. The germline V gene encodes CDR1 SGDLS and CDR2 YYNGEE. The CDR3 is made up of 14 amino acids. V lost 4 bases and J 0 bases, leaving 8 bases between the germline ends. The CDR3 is CASSLGLSGNTIYF. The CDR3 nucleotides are TGTGCCAGCAGCCTAGGGCTCTCTGGAAACACCATATATTTT.

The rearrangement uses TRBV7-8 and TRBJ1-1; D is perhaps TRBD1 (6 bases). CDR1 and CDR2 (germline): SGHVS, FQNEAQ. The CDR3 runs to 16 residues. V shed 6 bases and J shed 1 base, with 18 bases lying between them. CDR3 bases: TGTGCCAGCAGGCAGGGGTCCGGACTCAGGAACACTGAAGCTTTCTTT. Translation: CASRQGSGLRNTEAFF.

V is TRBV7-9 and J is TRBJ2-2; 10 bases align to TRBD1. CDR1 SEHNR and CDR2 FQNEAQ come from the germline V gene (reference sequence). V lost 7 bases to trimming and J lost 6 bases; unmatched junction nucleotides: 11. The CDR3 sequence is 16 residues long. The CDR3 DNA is TGTGCCAGCAAGCCCCGGGACAGGGGATTGGCCGGGGAGCTGTTTTTT. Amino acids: CASKPRDRGLAGELFF. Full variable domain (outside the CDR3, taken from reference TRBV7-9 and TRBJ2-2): DTGVSQNPRHKITKRGQNVTFRCDPISEHNRLYWYRQTLGQGPEFLTYFQNEAQLEKSRLLSDRFSAERPKGSFSTLEIQRTEQGDSAMYLCASKPRDRGLAGELFFGEGSRLTVL.

In DNA form, the CDR3 reads TGTGCCAGTAGTATAGAGGCTGGACTAGCGGGGGACCATGAGCAGTTCTTC. Its translation: CASSIEAGLAGDHEQFF. The rearrangement links TRBV19 to TRBJ2-1; the match to TRBD2 covers 13 bases. CDR1 is LNHDA, CDR2 SQIVND, per germline (reference sequence). The trim removed 0 bases at V and 8 bases at J, leaving 7 bases unmatched. The CDR3 contains 17 residues.

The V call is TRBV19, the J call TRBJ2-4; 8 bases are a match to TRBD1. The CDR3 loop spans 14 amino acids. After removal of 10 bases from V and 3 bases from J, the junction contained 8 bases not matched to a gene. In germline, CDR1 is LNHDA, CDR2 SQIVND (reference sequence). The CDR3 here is CATTPGTGKNIQYF. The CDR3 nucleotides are TGTGCCACCACCCCAGGGACAGGCAAAAACATTCAGTACTTC.

This CDR3 is CASAVGPQHF. DNA for the CDR3: TGTGCCAGCGCGGTTGGGCCCCAGCATTTT. The chain recombines TRBV28 with TRBJ1-5, with D hard to call. Germline lookup yields CDR1 MDHEN and CDR2 SYDVKM. This CDR3 comprises 10 residues. Deletions cut 8 bases from V and 9 bases from J, with 8 bases between.

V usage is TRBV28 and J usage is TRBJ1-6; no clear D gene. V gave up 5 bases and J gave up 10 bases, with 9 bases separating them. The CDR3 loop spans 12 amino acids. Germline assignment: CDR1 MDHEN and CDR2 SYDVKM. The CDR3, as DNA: TGTGCCAGCAGTAGGCTAGAGTCACCCCTCCACTTT. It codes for CASSRLESPLHF.

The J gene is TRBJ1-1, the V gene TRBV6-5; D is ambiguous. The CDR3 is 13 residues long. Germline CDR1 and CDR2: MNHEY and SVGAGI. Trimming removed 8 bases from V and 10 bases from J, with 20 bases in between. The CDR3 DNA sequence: TGTGCCAGCTTCGGACTCCCCCGCACATTAGCTTTCTTT. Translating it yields CASFGLPRTLAFF.

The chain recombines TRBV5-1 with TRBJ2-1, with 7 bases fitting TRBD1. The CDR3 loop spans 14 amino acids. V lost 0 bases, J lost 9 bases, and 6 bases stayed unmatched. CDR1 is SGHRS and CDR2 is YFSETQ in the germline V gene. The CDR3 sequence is CASSLAETGSEQFF. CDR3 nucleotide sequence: TGCGCCAGCAGCTTGGCGGAGACAGGGAGTGAGCAGTTCTTC. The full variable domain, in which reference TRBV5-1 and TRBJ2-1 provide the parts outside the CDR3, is KAGVTQTPRYLIKTRGQQVTLSCSPISGHRSVSWYQQTPGQGLQFLFEYFSETQRNKGNFPGRFSGRQFSNSRSEMNVSTLELGDSALYLCASSLAETGSEQFFGPGTRLTVL.

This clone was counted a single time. The CDR3 nucleotides are TGTGCCAGCAGCCTGACAGGTCTTGGTCCACCCCTCCACTTT. Translation: CASSLTGLGPPLHF. The rearrangement links TRBV11-1 to TRBJ1-6; the D gene is possibly TRBD1 (6 bases). V lost 5 bases and J 11 bases, leaving 16 bases between the germline ends. The CDR3 consists of 14 residues. Looked up from germline, CDR1 is SGHAT and CDR2 is FQDESV (reference sequence).